The 3 T cell receptor beta chains below were found in one sample sequenced in a study of technical replicates of blood from a few donors. Some clones are missing from TCRdb's copy, which holds only in-frame ones; the method was immunoSEQ multiplex PCR. The sample includes nearly 80,000 clones, approximately 93% of them seen just once. Sequencing was performed on T cells isolated from PBMCs. The receptor set was obtained from a human donor in good health.

The chain is built from TRBV19 and TRBJ1-5, with D unresolved. The CDR3 length is 15 residues. The V gene's germline CDR1 is LNHDA and CDR2 SQIVND (reference sequence). V was pared by 3 bases and J by 0 bases, with 9 bases between. The CDR3 sequence: CASSIRGDSNQPQHF. CDR3 DNA: TGTGCCAGTAGTATCCGCGGGGATAGCAATCAGCCCCAGCATTTT.

The chain uses TRBV30 and TRBJ2-2; 10 nucleotides line up with TRBD2. The V and J ends lost 0 bases and 7 bases, in that order; junction bases with no gene match: 8. The CDR3 sequence is 16 residues long. CDR1 and CDR2 from the germline V gene are GTSNPN and SVGIG (reference sequence). The CDR3 reads CAWSVRLAGVDGELFF. Written as DNA, the CDR3 is TGTGCCTGGAGTGTTCGGCTAGCGGGAGTCGACGGGGAGCTGTTTTTT.

The chain joins TRBV5-1 to TRBJ2-1; TRBD2 might be the D (5 bases). The CDR3 contains 18 residues. The germline gives CDR1 SGHRS, CDR2 YFSETQ. Trimming removed 7 bases at V and 4 bases at J, with 27 bases between. The CDR3 DNA reads as TGCGCCAGCCGAGGACTCGTCCACACCCTAGGCGCTTACAATGAGCAGTTCTTC. It is translated as CASRGLVHTLGAYNEQFF. The variable domain in full, completed from reference TRBV5-1 and TRBJ2-1, reads KAGVTQTPRYLIKTRGQQVTLSCSPISGHRSVSWYQQTPGQGLQFLFEYFSETQRNKGNFPGRFSGRQFSNSRSEMNVSTLELGDSALYLCASRGLVHTLGAYNEQFFGPGTRLTVL.